These T cell receptor beta chains were read from a single sample in a study of CD8 T cells in Susac syndrome. TCRdb re-called the immunoSEQ multiplex PCR reads through MiXCR, storing one row per CDR3 protein. This table holds about 240,000 distinct CDR3 sequences, 90% to 96% found once. The specimen sequenced was CD4+ T cells from PBMCs. The receptor source for this set is a human donor with Susac syndrome. CDR3s include the opening cysteine and the closing phenylalanine or tryptophan. Fields, in order: J gene, clone size, V gene, D gene, CDR3 protein, CDR3 DNA. The D gene is left open where the match is weak. Not all rows give a size; the values are once, few, many and, for expanded clones, a class.

>TRBJ1-5|-|TRBV6-2/TRBV6-3|-
CASTSRESQPQHF
TGTGCCAGCACCTCGAGGGAGTCGCAGCCCCAGCATTTT
>TRBJ2-1|-|TRBV4-2|TRBD2
CASSQDPGGGSSYNEQFF
TGTGCCAGCAGCCAAGATCCGGGAGGCGGCAGCTCCTACAATGAGCAGTTCTTC
>TRBJ2-7|-|TRBV20-1|-
CSASSLGVPGRYEQYF
TGCAGTGCTAGTTCCTTGGGGGTCCCGGGCCGCTACGAGCAGTACTTC
>TRBJ1-1|-|TRBV25-1|-
CASSDFGNTEAFF
TGTGCCAGCAGTGATTTTGGAAACACTGAAGCTTTCTTT
>TRBJ2-7|-|TRBV7-2|-
CASSLYGNYEQYF
TGTGCCAGCAGCTTATACGGAAACTACGAGCAGTACTTC
>TRBJ1-1|-|TRBV6-6|-
CASSYLRAAMNTEAFF
TGTGCCAGCAGTTACCTACGTGCAGCCATGAACACTGAAGCTTTCTTT
>TRBJ1-5|-|TRBV28|-
CASKITGGGQPQHF
TGTGCCAGCAAAATTACAGGCGGCGGTCAGCCCCAGCATTTT
>TRBJ2-1|-|TRBV3-1|TRBD2
CASSQRLAANEQFF
TGTGCCAGCAGCCAAAGACTAGCGGCCAATGAGCAGTTCTTC
>TRBJ1-2|-|TRBV5-4|TRBD1
CASSMTGITYGYTF
TGTGCCAGCAGCATGACAGGGATAACCTATGGCTACACCTTC
>TRBJ2-5|-|TRBV29-1|-
CSGMGKLRRETQYF
TGCAGCGGGATGGGGAAACTTAGGCGGGAGACCCAGTACTTC
>TRBJ2-4|-|TRBV30|-
CAWTANPGFIQYF
TGTGCCTGGACCGCCAACCCAGGTTTCATTCAGTACTTC
>TRBJ2-2|-|TRBV20-1|-
CSASYTGELFF
TGCAGTGCTTCATACACCGGGGAGCTGTTTTTT
>TRBJ2-7|once|TRBV20-1|TRBD1
CSARGQWSSYEQYF
TGCAGTGCTAGGGGACAGTGGAGCTCCTACGAGCAGTACTTC
>TRBJ2-7|-|TRBV10-3|TRBD2
CATRTGTSGRTYEQYF
TGTGCCACAAGAACCGGGACTAGCGGGAGGACCTACGAGCAGTACTTC
>TRBJ2-1|-|TRBV20-1|-
CSAHTSGNEQFF
TGCAGTGCTCATACGAGTGGGAATGAGCAGTTCTTC
>TRBJ2-6|-|TRBV20-1|TRBD2
CSANLAAHSGANVLTF
TGCAGTGCTAATCTAGCGGCGCACTCTGGGGCCAACGTCCTGACTTTC
>TRBJ2-3|-|TRBV20-1|TRBD2
CSATPTSGRVGDTQYF
TGCAGTGCTACCCCGACTAGCGGGAGGGTGGGGGATACGCAGTATTTT
>TRBJ2-7|-|TRBV29-1|-
CSPAEEEGYYEQYF
TGCAGCCCGGCGGAGGAAGAGGGGTACTACGAGCAGTACTTC
>TRBJ2-7|-|TRBV12-5|TRBD2
CASGWTSEQYF
TGTGCTAGTGGATGGACTAGCGAGCAGTACTTC
>TRBJ1-1|-|TRBV29-1|-
CSVDGGNTEAFF
TGCAGCGTTGACGGTGGGAACACTGAAGCTTTCTTT
>TRBJ2-4|-|TRBV12-3/TRBV12-4|-
CASSEYFSKNIQYF
TGTGCCAGCAGTGAATATTTTTCCAAAAACATTCAGTACTTC
>TRBJ2-7|few|TRBV29-1|TRBD2
CSVAGLAEPLNEQYF
TGCAGCGTGGCTGGACTAGCGGAGCCCTTGAACGAGCAGTACTTC
>TRBJ2-1|-|TRBV6-5|-
CASSYGGSNHNEQFF
TGTGCCAGCAGTTACGGCGGTAGTAACCACAATGAGCAGTTCTTC
>TRBJ2-2|-|TRBV7-9|-
CASSFAGELFF
TGTGCCAGCAGCTTTGCCGGGGAGCTGTTTTTT
>TRBJ2-5|-|TRBV5-1|-
CASSPRAGGGETQYF
TGCGCCAGCAGCCCACGGGCAGGCGGTGGGGAGACCCAGTACTTC
>TRBJ2-7|-|TRBV6-1|TRBD1
CASSRTGIYEQYF
TGTGCCAGCAGTCGGACAGGGATCTACGAGCAGTACTTC
>TRBJ2-7|-|TRBV4-1|-
CASSQESRGYEQYF
TGCGCCAGCAGCCAAGAGTCCAGGGGCTACGAGCAGTACTTC
>TRBJ2-1|few|TRBV18|TRBD2
CASSPGTNNEQFF
TGTGCCAGCTCACCCGGGACTAACAATGAGCAGTTCTTC
>TRBJ1-2|-|TRBV20-1|-
CSADLYGYTF
TGCAGTGCTGACCTCTATGGCTACACCTTC
>TRBJ2-1|-|TRBV24-1|-
CATSVPAGNEQFF
TGTGCCACCAGTGTCCCAGCGGGTAATGAGCAGTTCTTC
>TRBJ2-7|-|TRBV2|-
CASSQQGFDEQYF
TGTGCCAGCAGTCAACAGGGTTTCGACGAGCAGTACTTC
>TRBJ1-2|-|TRBV20-1|TRBD1
CSAPGQGVYGYTF
TGCAGTGCTCCGGGACAGGGAGTCTATGGCTACACCTTC
>TRBJ1-1|-|TRBV29-1|-
CSVDNTIEAFF
TGCAGCGTCGATAACACCATTGAAGCTTTCTTT
>TRBJ2-1|-|TRBV7-6|TRBD2
CASSTRAGLAANEQFF
TGTGCCAGCAGCACTAGAGCGGGACTAGCGGCCAATGAGCAGTTCTTC
>TRBJ2-5|-|TRBV29-1|TRBD1
CSAAPGGVETQYF
TGCAGCGCCGCCCCAGGGGGCGTAGAGACCCAGTACTTC
>TRBJ2-1|-|TRBV29-1|TRBD1
CSGGQGQYNEQFF
TGCAGCGGGGGACAGGGCCAGTACAATGAGCAGTTCTTC
>TRBJ2-7|-|TRBV4-1|-
CASSQAIATGALEQYF
TGCGCCAGCAGCCAAGCAATCGCGACAGGAGCATTGGAGCAGTACTTC
>TRBJ2-7|-|TRBV12-3/TRBV12-4|-
CASSLREGRQYF
TGTGCCAGCAGTTTGCGGGAAGGGCGGCAGTACTTC
>TRBJ2-5|once|TRBV15|-
CATSRDHQETQYF
TGTGCCACCAGCAGAGATCACCAAGAGACCCAGTACTTC
>TRBJ2-7|-|TRBV12-3/TRBV12-4|TRBD1
CASRGLRTGNYEQYF
TGTGCCAGCAGAGGGTTGAGGACAGGTAACTACGAGCAGTACTTC
>TRBJ2-2|-|TRBV20-1|-
CSAHRAATGELFF
TGCAGTGCCCACAGGGCAGCCACCGGGGAGCTGTTTTTT
>TRBJ2-1|-|TRBV20-1|TRBD2
CSAPPSGPSLDEQFF
TGCAGTGCTCCCCCTAGCGGGCCGAGTCTCGATGAGCAGTTCTTC
>TRBJ1-1|once|TRBV24-1|-
CATGPPCRKNTEAFF
TGTGCCACCGGCCCGCCTTGCCGGAAGAACACTGAAGCTTTCTTT
>TRBJ2-7|-|TRBV29-1|-
CSVAHPSEQYF
TGCAGCGTAGCCCATCCCTCCGAGCAGTACTTC
>TRBJ2-6|-|TRBV7-6|-
CASSLDHPGQAGANVLTF
TGTGCCAGCAGCTTAGACCACCCAGGGCAGGCTGGGGCCAACGTCCTGACTTTC
>TRBJ2-7|-|TRBV4-1|TRBD2
CASSQDHSGNYEQYF
TGCGCCAGCAGCCAAGATCACAGCGGGAACTACGAGCAGTACTTC
>TRBJ2-4|-|TRBV20-1|-
CSARLGGNIQYF
TGCAGTGCTCGCCTTGGGGGAAACATTCAGTACTTC
>TRBJ1-4|-|TRBV14|-
CASSQEALRNEKLFF
TGTGCCAGCAGCCAAGAGGCGTTGAGGAATGAAAAACTGTTTTTT
>TRBJ2-7|-|TRBV18|TRBD1
CASSPLQGQSYEQYF
TGTGCCAGCTCACCACTTCAGGGACAGTCCTACGAGCAGTACTTC
>TRBJ1-1|-|TRBV30|-
CAWVGQNTEAFF
TGTGCCTGGGTGGGACAGAACACTGAAGCTTTCTTT
>TRBJ1-2|few|TRBV12-3/TRBV12-4|TRBD1
CASSPGTGVYGYTF
TGTGCCAGCAGTCCGGGGACAGGGGTCTATGGCTACACCTTC
>TRBJ2-7|once|TRBV6-5|TRBD1
CASRGQVPYEQYF
TGTGCCAGCAGGGGACAGGTACCCTACGAGCAGTACTTC
>TRBJ2-7|-|TRBV3-1|-
CASSQTRGTYEQYF
TGTGCCAGCAGCCAAACCAGGGGTACCTACGAGCAGTACTTC
>TRBJ2-7|once|TRBV4-1|TRBD2
CASSYSGRDYEQYF
TGCGCCAGCAGCTATAGCGGGAGGGACTACGAGCAGTACTTC
>TRBJ1-1|-|TRBV30|TRBD1
CAWSVTGVYTEAFF
TGTGCCTGGAGTGTTACAGGGGTTTACACTGAAGCTTTCTTT
>TRBJ1-5|-|TRBV29-1|-
CSVEGGRGQPQHF
TGCAGCGTTGAAGGGGGAAGGGGTCAGCCCCAGCATTTT
>TRBJ1-1|-|TRBV20-1|TRBD1
CSAPEMTGRKTEAFF
TGCAGTGCTCCGGAGATGACAGGGAGGAAGACTGAAGCTTTCTTT
>TRBJ1-4|-|TRBV28|-
CASGTAFNEKLFF
TGTGCCTCAGGCACAGCCTTTAATGAAAAACTGTTTTTT
>TRBJ1-5|-|TRBV5-4|-
CASSLVPGVGQPQHF
TGTGCCAGCAGCTTGGTGCCAGGGGTCGGTCAGCCCCAGCATTTT